The clone carrying this T cell receptor beta chain has just one count. Its specificity is unknown. The data derive from a study of tumor and adjacent non-tumor tissue in lung cancer. The wider study: The patients, 10 men and 4 or 5 women, were about 30 to 76 with stage I to III disease.

Trimming at V came to 5 bases and at J to 3 bases, leaving 3 bases not matched to a gene. Germline V gives CDR1 ENHRY, CDR2 SYGVKD. The CDR3 has 13 amino acids. A modified ARM-PCR protocol with three rounds of nested PCR amplified TCRbeta. TCRdb redid the calling of the multiplex PCR reads with MiXCR, one entry per CDR3 protein. The table includes about 200,000 distinct CDR3 sequences, roughly 70% detected once. The template was RNA from unsorted bulk tissue. Chemotherapy-naive patients with new lung cancer underwent thoracic surgery in China, August–late 2014. General study findings and limits: Tumor tissue had significantly higher TCR diversity than normal lung.

Sequenced material: lung tumor tissue. This TCR came from a man aged 60 to 69 with non-small cell lung cancer. The gene calls are TRBV10-3 and TRBJ1-2; 7 bases are a match to TRBD1. CDR3 sequence reads: CAISLDRDYGYTF. CDR3 DNA: TGTGCCATCAGTCTTGACAGGGACTATGGCTACACCTTC.